This T cell receptor (beta chain) was sequenced during a study of vaccination and CD4 T cells after COVID-19 (dated by TCRdb to between 2022 and 2023). As for the study more broadly: SARS-CoV-2 positivity had been established in the convalescent patients by nasal swab PCR, and mild disease was recorded in some 10 of these patients and severe disease in one. In the convalescent cohort there were six males and four females, among whom were two Hispanic individuals, seven Caucasians, two Asians and one multiracial person. Participants received two doses of either the Pfizer-BioNTech BNT162b2 vaccine (n=8) or the Moderna mRNA-1273 vaccine (n=2). Post-COVID blood samples were collected from convalescent patients a median of approximately 100 days after diagnosis, with a range of roughly 30 to 161 days. Post-vaccine blood samples were collected a median of approximately 77 days after the second vaccine dose, ranging from roughly 13 to 241 days. Culture stimuli were overlapping spike peptide pools from SARS-CoV-2 and from the common cold coronaviruses HCoV-NL63, HCoV-OC43 and HCoV-229E. In control cultures, a CEFX viral epitope pool was used as positive control, an HIV-1 Nef peptide pool was used as negative control, or no peptide was added. In around 10 COVID-19 convalescent patients and 4 infection-naive healthy vaccine recipients, researchers compared the spike-specific CD4+ TCR repertoire from before mRNA vaccination with the repertoire from after.

The paper as a whole reports these results and caveats: The study included relatively few convalescent patients and did not analyze early timepoints after natural infection. In convalescent patients, a median approximately 86% of post-vaccine SARS-CoV-2-reactive clones were detected only after vaccination, and vaccine-specific priming was suggested by this finding. Although the median number of SARS-CoV-2-reactive clonotypes went up from roughly 20 after infection to approximately 40 after vaccination, the increase was not significant. Of the vaccine-specific clones in convalescent patients, 304 of 307, or nearly all, reacted only to SARS-CoV-2 spike and did not cross-react with common cold coronaviruses.

The method was PCR. At the Johns Hopkins FTIC core, DNA from the cultured CD4+ T cells underwent TCR sequencing with the Oncomine TCR Beta short-read assay. The QIAamp micro DNA kit was used to extract genomic DNA from the cultured CD4+ T cells. The Oncomine TCR Beta libraries from cultured CD4+ T cells were pooled using unique dual indexes and then sequenced on an Illumina iSeq 100. Per the authors' processing: Non-productive sequences were removed, and CDR3s that did not start with C, did not end with F or W, or were shorter than 7 amino acids were discarded. Antigen-specific clonotypes were identified with the MANAFEST web application by comparing peptide-stimulated wells with reference and other culture wells. Positive clones required FDR below 0.05, an odds ratio above 5, and productive frequency above 0.1% in at least two of three replicate wells. A clonotype was classed as cross-reactive if the clonotype showed significant expansion both in SARS-CoV-2 spike wells and in at least one common cold coronavirus spike condition. Similarity between CDR3 sequences was evaluated in R version 3.6.1 using Levenshtein distances (stringdist) and unrooted phylogenetic trees (ape). TCRdb ran its own pipeline on the public reads, namely fastp trimming at Q25 and MiXCR clone calling, and kept in-frame beta chains. CDR3 protein sequences are deduplicated, and each keeps its most common genes and DNA. Here the V and J calls rest on TCRdb's processing, not on the authors' analysis. The sample table holds fewer than 9,000 distinct CDR3 sequences, of which 65% to 85% were seen once. Around 30% of the sample goes to the ten largest clones.

V loses 6 bases at its end and J loses 3 bases; junction bases beyond the gene matches: 5. The cysteine opens and the phenylalanine closes a CDR3 of 15 amino acids. This entry keeps only the CDR3 DNA: 45 bases, framed from base 1. Based on the germline V gene, the CDR1 and CDR2 sequences are ENHRY and SYGVKD. On this clonotype itself: The specificity of this receptor is unknown. There are no base qualities to consult, and no much larger clone falls within one base.

The treatment or condition label here, explained by the study, means: roughly 10-day PBMC culture with coronavirus spike peptide pools or control peptides (ViraFEST assay). To expand antigen-specific T cells with peptide pools and then pick out the expanded clonotypes through TCR sequencing, the study relied on the ViraFEST assay. Positive SARS-CoV-2 PCR tests in the convalescent patients dated from March to December 2020, before Alpha, Beta and Delta variants emerged in the United States. More than 1.5 million PBMCs per well were cultured in IMDM with roughly 5.2% human AB serum and approximately 9.8 IU/ml IL-2, plus 10 ug/ml peptide pools. On days 3 and 7, half of the culture medium was replaced with fresh IL-2-containing medium. Once the cells had been in culture for ten to eleven days, the EasySep CD4+ T cell isolation kit was used to isolate CD4+ T cells by negative selection. PBMCs were separated from whole blood using Ficoll-Paque Plus gradient centrifugation and then either used fresh or cryopreserved at -140C. Triplicate wells were generally used for each culture condition.

The chain is assembled from TRBV10-3 and TRBJ1-6, with 7 middle bases fitting TRBD1. This sequence was found in a human donor who had recovered from COVID-19. The specimen sequenced was CD4+ T cells from blood, cultured in vitro. The CDR3 protein is CAISYRDSYNSPLHF. The nucleotide sequence is given as TGTGCCATCAGCTACCGGGACAGCTATAATTCACCCCTCCACTTT.